Sequencing of this TCR beta chain was carried out in a study of PD-1 blockade in mismatch repair-deficient tumors. Method: immunoSEQ multiplex PCR; TCRdb's copy keeps in-frame clones and lacks some. The sample records around 40,000 clones, roughly 85% being singletons. Germline loops: CDR1 SNHLY, CDR2 FYNNEI. Trimming removed 7 bases from V and 5 bases from J; junction bases left unmatched: 10. The CDR3 runs 15 residues. This clone was observed a handful of times. This rearrangement joins TRBV2 to TRBJ2-3, with 9 nucleotides matching TRBD1. The source material was peripheral blood, sampled approximately 78 weeks after starting pembrolizumab. This clonotype was sampled from an adult with mismatch repair-deficient cancer. CDR3 bases: TGTGCCAGCACCTTACAGGGGGCGACTAGAGATACGCAGTATTTT. It codes for CASTLQGATRDTQYF.